The clone carrying this TCR beta chain was detected only once. The germline V gene has CDR1 KGHSH and CDR2 LQKENI. V was pared by 0 bases and J by 6 bases, with 5 bases of the junction left unmatched. This CDR3 contains 17 residues. The data belong to a study of tumor T cells in aggressive B-cell lymphoma. This table comes from immunoSEQ multiplex PCR, and its TCRdb copy is limited to in-frame clones, with some not included. The table lists over a thousand clones, 95% to 98% of them singletons, with under 5.5% in the top ten. This TCR came from an adult with diffuse large B cell lymphoma. V and J are TRBV18 and TRBJ1-4, with TRBD1 matching 12 bases. The sample comprised tumor tissue. The CDR3, as DNA: TGTGCCAGCTCACCACCAACCGGGACAGGGGGCTATGAAAAACTGTTTTTT. This gives the protein CASSPPTGTGGYEKLFF. Full variable domain (remainder filled in from reference TRBV18 and TRBJ1-4): NAGVMQNPRHLVRRRGQEARLRCSPMKGHSHVYWYRQLPEEGLKFMVYLQKENIIDESGMPKERFSAEFPKEGPSILRIQQVVRGDSAAYFCASSPPTGTGGYEKLFFGSGTQLSVL.